The next 28 T cell receptor beta chains were all read from a single sample in a study of early T cells in non-severe SARS-CoV-2 infection. TCRdb re-analysed the 5' RACE reads in MiXCR, keeping a single row per CDR3 protein. The sample carries about 33,000 distinct CDR3 sequences, less than 5.5% recorded once. The material sequenced was whole blood. Source of these receptors: an adult who was a healthcare worker with PCR-confirmed SARS-CoV-2 infection or an uninfected control (not recorded which).

This clonotype was counted ten times or more. The chain recombines TRBV18 with TRBJ2-1; possibly TRBD1 or TRBD2 for D (5 bases each). This CDR3 is 17 amino acids long. From germline, CDR1 is KGHSH and CDR2 LQKENI. Trimming pared 3 bases from V and 3 bases from J, leaving 18 bases between. The CDR3 spells CASSPLGGGMSYNEQFF. The CDR3 bases are TGTGCCAGCTCACCTTTGGGTGGGGGTATGAGCTACAATGAGCAGTTCTTC.

V and J are TRBV19 and TRBJ1-4, with D hard to call. The CDR3 is made up of 16 amino acids. V was shortened by 1 base and J by 3 bases, with 12 bases between the two germline ends. Looked up from germline, CDR1 is LNHDA and CDR2 is SQIVND (reference sequence). The CDR3: CASSIALPWANEKLFF. In DNA, the CDR3 is TGTGCCAGTAGTATAGCCCTGCCCTGGGCTAATGAAAAACTGTTTTTT.

This rearrangement joins TRBV11-2 to TRBJ2-1; 7 positions agree with TRBD2. The junction had 4 bases not matched to a gene; V was cut back by 2 bases and J by 3 bases. Per the germline V gene, CDR1 is SGHAT and CDR2 is FQNNGV. The CDR3 has 15 residues. As DNA, the CDR3 is TGTGCCAGCAGCTTATCACCGGGGGGCTACAATGAGCAGTTCTTC. The encoded protein is CASSLSPGGYNEQFF.

The CDR3 DNA reads TGTGCCAGCAGGGAGGGGGTTCGCACAGATACGCAGTATTTT. It translates to CASREGVRTDTQYF. This rearrangement joins TRBV7-2 to TRBJ2-3; D assignment may be TRBD1 or TRBD2 (6 bases each). Trimming took off 6 bases at V and 1 base at J, with 11 bases between the two ends. There are 14 residues in the CDR3. CDR1 is SGHTA and CDR2 is FQGNSA in the germline V gene. Variable domain in full (rest from reference TRBV7-2 and TRBJ2-3): GAGVSQSPSNKVTEKGKDVELRCDPISGHTALYWYRQSLGQGLEFLIYFQGNSAPDKSGLPSDRFSAERTGGSVSTLTIQRTQQEDSAVYLCASREGVRTDTQYFGPGTRLTVL.

J is TRBJ2-1 and V is TRBV29-1; D is tentatively TRBD1 or TRBD2 (5 bases each). CDR1 and CDR2 (germline): SQVTM, ANQGSEA. V shed 7 bases and J shed 9 bases, with 22 bases lying between them. This CDR3 has 14 residues. The CDR3 sequence: CSGHGTTRFGEQFF. CDR3 nucleotide sequence: TGCAGCGGCCATGGGACCACTCGGTTTGGTGAGCAGTTCTTC.

The rearrangement links TRBV7-9 to TRBJ2-5; D remains ambiguous. V was pared by 5 bases and J by 3 bases, with 4 bases between. The CDR3 spans 11 residues. CDR1 SEHNR and CDR2 FQNEAQ come from the germline V gene (reference sequence). The CDR3 DNA follows: TGTGCCAGCAGCCATGAAGAGACCCAGTACTTC. Translation: CASSHEETQYF.

Ten or more counts support this clonotype. The chain has TRBV7-8 and TRBJ1-2; no definite D call. V lost 0 bases and J 4 bases, leaving 15 bases between the germline ends. Germline CDR1 reads SGHVS; CDR2 reads FQNEAQ. This CDR3 region has 16 residues. CDR3 amino acids: CASSLAAGRGSYGYTF. CDR3 DNA sequence: TGTGCCAGCAGCTTAGCAGCCGGGAGAGGCTCCTATGGCTACACCTTC.

The CDR3 DNA reads as TGTGCCAGCAGCTCGATGGGCAGGACAGGGTTCACAGATACGCAGTATTTT. Its translation is CASSSMGRTGFTDTQYF. The gene calls are TRBV7-9 and TRBJ2-3; 8 bases align to TRBD1. Germline CDR1 and CDR2: SEHNR and FQNEAQ (reference sequence). V lost 4 bases and J lost 2; bases outside the gene matches: 11. This CDR3 contains 17 residues.

This clonotype was detected only a few times. CDR3 sequence (DNA): TGTGCCAGCAGCAAAGATAGTAAGGCGGCCTTCCCGGTTTTTTATGGCTACACCTTC. Protein sequence: CASSKDSKAAFPVFYGYTF. The chain has TRBV21-1 and TRBJ1-2. TRBV21-1 constitutes a pseudogene. The CDR3 length is 19 residues.

J is TRBJ2-3 and V is TRBV7-6; 11 bases match TRBD2. This CDR3 comprises 14 residues. CDR1 and CDR2 (germline): SGHVS, FNYEAQ. Trimming at V came to 8 bases and at J to 7 bases, leaving 8 bases not matched to a gene. DNA of the CDR3: TGTGCCAGCGGGAGTAGCGGGGGGGCGAATACGCAGTATTTT. Amino acids: CASGSSGGANTQYF.

This clonotype was seen at least ten times. CDR3 in DNA: TGCAGCGCGCAGGGTCCTCATGGCTACACCTTC. It codes for CSAQGPHGYTF. V gene TRBV29-1 combines with J gene TRBJ1-2, with D perhaps TRBD1 (5 bases). This CDR3 spans 11 amino acids. V dropped 7 bases and J dropped 6 bases, with 12 bases sitting between them. CDR1 SQVTM and CDR2 ANQGSEA come from the germline V gene.

This clonotype was seen at least ten times. V is TRBV11-2 and J is TRBJ2-5; tentative D call: TRBD2 (5 bases). The CDR3 runs 14 residues. Germline V gene sequence: CDR1 SGHAT, CDR2 FQNNGV. V gave up 5 bases and J gave up 1 base, with 11 bases separating them. This chain's CDR3 is CASSPERTQETQYF. For the CDR3, the DNA is TGTGCCAGCAGCCCAGAGCGGACCCAAGAGACCCAGTACTTC.

This clonotype was recorded a few times. V and J are TRBV7-3 and TRBJ2-3; 7 bases line up with TRBD1. Germline V lookup: CDR1 SGHTA, CDR2 FQGTGA. The CDR3 contains 14 residues. Trimming cost V 5 bases and J 6 bases; bases outside gene matches: 8. The CDR3 spells CASSGEGAVDTQYF. CDR3 sequence (DNA): TGTGCCAGCAGCGGTGAGGGGGCGGTGGATACGCAGTATTTT. Complete variable domain (other parts from reference TRBV7-3 and TRBJ2-3): GAGVSQTPSNKVTEKGKYVELRCDPISGHTALYWYRQSLGQGPEFLIYFQGTGAADDSGLPNDRFFAVRPEGSVSTLKIQRTERGDSAVYLCASSGEGAVDTQYFGPGTRLTVL.

This clonotype was counted ten times or more. CDR3 bases: TGTGCCAGCAGCGATGGGGACAGAGGAAAAACCGGGACTAGCGGAATAAGCTCCTACAATGAGCAGTTCTTC. Translated: CASSDGDRGKTGTSGISSYNEQFF. This chain links TRBV5-4 with TRBJ2-1, with 11 bases identical to TRBD2. The J segment lost 0 bases and the V segment lost 4 bases, leaving 27 bases of the junction unmatched. Looked up from germline, CDR1 is SGHNT and CDR2 is YYREEE (reference sequence). This CDR3 is 24 amino acids long.

This clonotype was counted between two and nine times. This chain joins TRBV4-3 and TRBJ2-7; perhaps TRBD2 as D (6 bases). CDR1 and CDR2 from the germline V gene are LGHNA and YSLEER. The CDR3 is 17 residues long. Trimming left V 0 bases short and J 0 bases short, with 15 bases between. The CDR3 DNA reads as TGCGCCAGCAGCCAAGATGTGTCCGGGGGTAGCTCCTACGAGCAGTACTTC. Its protein is CASSQDVSGGSSYEQYF.

This clonotype appeared many times. This chain joins TRBV6-2 or TRBV6-3 and TRBJ2-7, with D perhaps matching TRBD1 or TRBD2 (6 bases each). This CDR3 spans 14 amino acids. Germline CDR1 is MNHEY and CDR2 is SVGEGT. V was clipped by 0 bases and J by 3 bases, with 9 bases between them. CDR3 bases: TGTGCCAGCAGTTACTCCAGGGGAGGCTACGAGCAGTACTTC. The encoded protein is CASSYSRGGYEQYF.

This clonotype occurred many times. This sequence joins TRBV5-1 and TRBJ2-3; a possible D gene is TRBD1 (6 bases). Germline V gives CDR1 SGHRS, CDR2 YFSETQ. This CDR3 spans 16 amino acids. V gave up 0 bases and J gave up 2 bases, with 13 bases separating them. The CDR3 is CASSLEDGGITDTQYF. The CDR3 nucleotides are TGCGCCAGCAGCTTGGAGGATGGGGGCATCACAGATACGCAGTATTTT.

This clonotype was picked up many times. The J gene is TRBJ1-1, the V gene TRBV6-5; D not certain. The germline CDR1 and CDR2 sequences are MNHEY and SVGAGI. There are 14 residues in the CDR3. V gave up 5 bases and J gave up 4 bases, with 14 bases separating them. CDR3 nucleotide sequence: TGTGCCAGCAGTAAAGCCCCTAAGAGCACTGAAGCTTTCTTT. Translated, it gives CASSKAPKSTEAFF.

This clonotype came up a few times. The rearrangement uses TRBV29-1 and TRBJ2-3; D remains ambiguous. The V and J ends lost 1 base and 6 bases respectively, with 8 bases between them. The CDR3 contains 12 residues. In germline, CDR1 is SQVTM, CDR2 ANQGSEA. The CDR3 region is CSVEGQSDTQYF. The CDR3 DNA sequence: TGCAGCGTTGAAGGGCAGTCGGATACGCAGTATTTT.

Ten or more counts support this clonotype. This rearrangement joins TRBV6-5 to TRBJ1-6, with TRBD1 matching 8 bases. CDR3 size: 18 residues. Losses at the gene ends were 0 bases for V and 4 bases for J; bases not matched to a gene: 8. From germline, CDR1 is MNHEY and CDR2 SVGAGI. CDR3 bases: TGTGCCAGCAGTTACTCTATCGGGACAGGAGGATATAATTCACCCCTCCACTTT. The encoded protein is CASSYSIGTGGYNSPLHF.

This clonotype has ten or more counts. The J gene is TRBJ1-4, the V gene TRBV11-2; D not certain. Germline CDR1 is SGHAT and CDR2 is FQNNGV. Trimming shortened V by 3 bases and J by 8 bases, and 10 bases separated the two germline ends. CDR3 length: 13 amino acids. CDR3 nucleotide sequence: TGTGCCAGCAGCTTTGGGGTTCGGGAAAAACTGTTTTTT. It encodes CASSFGVREKLFF.

This clonotype was seen repeatedly, ten times or more. The chain links TRBV7-8 to TRBJ1-1; D gene uncertain. Germline V gives CDR1 SGHVS, CDR2 FQNEAQ. V gave up 4 bases and J gave up 1 base, with 16 bases separating them. CDR3 size: 16 residues. CDR3 loop: CASSSRRGRGNTEAFF. CDR3 coding DNA: TGTGCCAGCAGCTCCCGTCGGGGTCGCGGGAACACTGAAGCTTTCTTT.

This clonotype was seen a few times. This chain links TRBV29-1 with TRBJ1-3, with D unclear. Trimming shortened V by 1 base and J by 4 bases, and 8 bases separated the two germline ends. The CDR3 has 13 residues. Germline lookup yields CDR1 SQVTM and CDR2 ANQGSEA. The CDR3 nucleotides are TGCAGCGTTGAAGGAGTCCAGGGAAACACCATATATTTT. Encoded protein: CSVEGVQGNTIYF.

In this sample, this clonotype turned up many times. This sequence joins TRBV2 and TRBJ2-2; a possible D gene is TRBD1 (5 bases). Germline values: CDR1 SNHLY, CDR2 FYNNEI. Trimming took 3 bases from V and 1 from J, leaving 12 bases between them. The CDR3 consists of 16 residues. This chain's CDR3 is CASSELGARNTGELFF. CDR3 bases: TGTGCCAGCAGTGAGTTAGGGGCGAGGAACACCGGGGAGCTGTTTTTT. Full variable domain (outside the CDR3, taken from reference TRBV2 and TRBJ2-2): EPEVTQTPSHQVTQMGQEVILRCVPISNHLYFYWYRQILGQKVEFLVSFYNNEISEKSEIFDDQFSVERPDGSNFTLKIRSTKLEDSAMYFCASSELGARNTGELFFGEGSRLTVL.

The chain combines TRBV7-2 with TRBJ2-7; no clear D gene. The CDR3 consists of 13 residues. Germline V gives CDR1 SGHTA, CDR2 FQGNSA. The ends were cut back, 1 base at V and 0 bases at J, with 4 bases in the middle. In DNA form, the CDR3 reads TGTGCCAGCAGCTTAGTCCACTCCTACGAGCAGTACTTC. Translation: CASSLVHSYEQYF.

Many counts were recorded for this clonotype. This chain links TRBV3-1 with TRBJ2-7; D is ambiguous. V lost 4 bases to trimming and J lost 2 bases, with 12 bases between them. CDR1 and CDR2 from the germline V gene are LGHDT and YNNKEL (reference sequence). This CDR3 spans 14 amino acids. The CDR3 protein is CASSLTTPTYEQYF. The CDR3 nucleotides are TGTGCCAGCAGCCTCACGACCCCGACCTACGAGCAGTACTTC.

This clonotype has just a few counts. The chain combines TRBV6-1 with TRBJ1-2; 8 positions agree with TRBD1. V was clipped by 6 bases and J by 3 bases; unmatched bases: 6. The CDR3 runs 14 residues. Germline CDR1 reads MNHNS; CDR2 reads SASEGT. DNA for the CDR3: TGTGCCAGCAGGAGACAGGGGATGGACTATGGCTACACCTTC. It is translated as CASRRQGMDYGYTF.

The chain employs TRBV7-9 and TRBJ1-1; D uncertain. The germline gives CDR1 SEHNR, CDR2 FQNEAQ (reference sequence). This CDR3 region has 13 residues. Deletions cut 2 bases from V and 4 bases from J, with 8 bases between. CDR3: CASSLKDLTEAFF. The CDR3 DNA reads as TGTGCCAGCAGCTTAAAGGATCTCACTGAAGCTTTCTTT.